Listed below are T cell receptor beta chains from one sample, sequenced in a study of blood T cells in healthy people across ages. Using its own MiXCR run on the 5' RACE reads, TCRdb lists one record per CDR3 protein. The data show 550,000 to 600,000 distinct CDR3 sequences, 25% to 30% seen once. The sequenced material came from blood. These receptor sequences come from a woman aged 70-85 years in good health. The conserved cysteine and the conserved F or W are not part of the CDR3 here.

TRBJ1-2 | TRBV13 | ASSRSPGEHYGYT
TRBJ2-1 | TRBV20-1 | SAAENEQF
TRBJ2-7 | TRBV7-2 | ASCWTASYEQY
TRBJ2-3 | TRBV2 | ASSAHRPNTDTQY
TRBJ2-5 | TRBV12-3/TRBV12-4 | ASSLYPRQETQY
TRBJ1-5 | TRBV29-1 | SVTGGSNQPQH
TRBJ1-4 | TRBV18 | AQLNRVYEKLF
TRBJ1-3 | TRBV6-2/TRBV6-3 | ASSGADRGIGNTIY
TRBJ2-7 | TRBV7-9 | ASSAGSGPPYEQY
TRBJ2-3 | TRBV15 | ATSSGGLAGGTGTQY
TRBJ2-3 | TRBV7-2 | ASSLNTFTDTQY
TRBJ2-7 | TRBV5-1 | ASSSGTEGEQY
TRBJ2-1 | TRBV7-9 | ASSLRGFEDNQQF
TRBJ2-5 | TRBV6-2/TRBV6-3 | ASSYSRTGTMETQY
TRBJ2-1 | TRBV14 | ASSPLAGHNEQF
TRBJ2-7 | TRBV25-1 | ASSPTSGGYFEQY
TRBJ1-2 | TRBV20-1 | SAGQGIVDYGYT
TRBJ1-4 | TRBV11-2 | ASSSGTGRNEKLF
TRBJ1-1 | TRBV25-1 | ASSEYDKGGSEAF
TRBJ2-3 | TRBV29-1 | SDRSGQAGGDTQY